The entry below describes one T cell receptor beta chain. Trimming took 2 bases from V and 6 from J, leaving 6 bases between them. Germline assignment: CDR1 SGHNT and CDR2 YYREEE (reference sequence). The CDR3 totals 12 residues. The data stem from a study of T and B cells in COVID-19 patients. BIOMED2 TRB-A/B primer pools were used in multiplex TRB PCR. TCRdb called the multiplex PCR reads again in MiXCR, with one record for every CDR3 protein. The sample consists of 6,500 to 10,000 distinct CDR3 sequences, about 30% of them appearing once. Each TRB amplification used roughly 240-550 ng of genomic DNA from blood.

The chain uses TRBV5-4 and TRBJ1-5; no clear D. The TCR was taken from a human donor with active COVID-19. The sample consisted of blood. The CDR3 sequence is CASSFYGQPQHF. The CDR3 coding sequence is TGTGCCAGCAGCTTTTATGGTCAGCCCCAGCATTTT.